The clone carrying this T cell receptor (beta chain) has a count of ten or more. The antigen is not known. The data are from a study of early T cells in non-severe SARS-CoV-2 infection. Study at large: Bulk RNA from unsorted whole blood was sequenced; chains were unpaired.

General study findings and limits: VDJdb matching, biased toward anti-spike CD8 responses, missed private and CD4 specificities.

The germline CDR1 and CDR2 sequences are ENHRY and SYGVKD. The CDR3 contains 12 residues. After removal of 10 bases from V and 2 bases from J, the junction contained 2 bases not matched to a gene. Researchers tagged individual cDNA molecules with unique molecular identifiers. TCRdb recomputed calls from the 5' RACE reads with MiXCR, one row per CDR3 protein. The sample has about 31,000 distinct CDR3 sequences; approximately 5% are singletons. Specimen: whole blood. The receptor comes from an adult who was a healthcare worker with PCR-confirmed SARS-CoV-2 infection or an uninfected control (not recorded which). The chain joins TRBV10-3 to TRBJ1-5; TRBD1 matches at 7 bases. CDR3: CASQGGNQPQHF. The DNA for the CDR3 is TGTGCCAGCCAGGGGGGCAATCAGCCCCAGCATTTT.